This passage covers 28 T cell receptor beta chains from one sample sequenced in a study of technical replicates of blood from a few donors. The protocol was immunoSEQ multiplex PCR, while the TCRdb copy is restricted to in-frame clones and leaves out a portion. This table holds tens of thousands of clones, less than 95% found once. The sequenced material came from T cells isolated from PBMCs. The source of these receptors is a human donor in good health.

The chain links TRBV2 to TRBJ2-1; 9 nucleotides match TRBD2. The germline CDR1 and CDR2 sequences are SNHLY and FYNNEI. This CDR3 comprises 17 residues. V was clipped by 4 bases and J by 4 bases; unmatched bases: 11. CDR3: CASSARLADNPYNEQFF. The CDR3 DNA is TGTGCCAGCAGTGCCCGACTAGCGGATAATCCTTACAATGAGCAGTTCTTC.

The gene calls are TRBV10-1 and TRBJ1-5; a possible D gene is TRBD1 (6 bases). The V end was cut by 2 bases, the J end by 3 bases, with 8 bases between. There are 14 residues in the CDR3. CDR1 is WNHNN and CDR2 is SYGVQD in the germline V gene (reference sequence). The CDR3 sequence is CASSERGINQPQHF. The CDR3 DNA sequence: TGCGCCAGCAGTGAGAGGGGGATCAATCAGCCCCAGCATTTT.

This CDR3 is CAIQGGRTPYEQYF. As DNA, the CDR3 is TGTGCCATCCAAGGAGGGCGGACCCCCTACGAGCAGTACTTC. The chain is built from TRBV7-9 and TRBJ2-7, with D tentatively TRBD2 (6 bases). CDR3 length: 14 residues. Trimming removed 10 bases from V and 2 bases from J, with 18 bases in between. From germline, CDR1 is SEHNR and CDR2 FQNEAQ (reference sequence).

The chain has TRBV10-3 and TRBJ2-1; 7 positions agree with TRBD2. With V trimmed by 4 bases and J by 4 bases, 4 bases remained unmatched. The CDR3 extends over 14 amino acids. Per germline, CDR1 ENHRY and CDR2 SYGVKD. The DNA for the CDR3 is TGTGCCATCAGTGTGGGGGGGGATTACAATGAGCAGTTCTTC. The encoded protein is CAISVGGDYNEQFF.

This chain links TRBV6-5 with TRBJ2-7; TRBD1 aligns across 7 bases. CDR1 is MNHEY and CDR2 is SVGAGI in the germline V gene. CDR3 length equals 13 residues. The V and J ends lost 7 bases and 3 bases, in that order; junction bases with no gene match: 6. CDR3 sequence: CASTLQGNYEQYF. The CDR3 DNA sequence: TGTGCCAGCACTTTACAGGGGAACTACGAGCAGTACTTC.

The chain has TRBV5-4 and TRBJ2-7; perhaps TRBD2 as D (5 bases). The CDR3 has 16 residues. The V end was cut by 0 bases, the J end by 1 base, with 14 bases between. CDR1 and CDR2 (germline): SGHNT, YYREEE (reference sequence). CDR3 protein: CASSLGGGAQSYEQYF. CDR3 bases: TGTGCCAGCAGCTTGGGTGGAGGCGCCCAGTCCTACGAGCAGTACTTC.

The rearrangement joins TRBV5-1 to TRBJ2-3; TRBD2 matches at 13 bases. The CDR3 loop spans 16 amino acids. CDR1 is SGHRS, CDR2 YFSETQ, per germline. The trim removed 0 bases at V and 3 bases at J, leaving 1 base unmatched. The CDR3 protein is CASSLGGLAGTDTQYF. In nucleotides, the CDR3 is TGCGCCAGCAGCTTGGGGGGACTAGCGGGAACAGATACGCAGTATTTT.

The rearrangement links TRBV4-2 to TRBJ1-3; TRBD1 matches at 8 bases. V lost 1 base and J lost 6; bases outside the gene matches: 5. This CDR3 has 15 amino acids. The germline CDR1 and CDR2 sequences are LGHNA and YNFKEQ. The CDR3 DNA reads TGTGCCAGCAGCCAAGCCGGGACAGGTCCAAACACCATATATTTT. Residues: CASSQAGTGPNTIYF.

This clone was counted once. The chain recombines TRBV11-3 with TRBJ2-7, with TRBD2 identical over 8 bases. This CDR3 has 14 residues. The germline V gene encodes CDR1 SGHNT and CDR2 YENEEA. With V trimmed by 2 bases and J by 6 bases, 6 bases remained unmatched. The CDR3 is CASSLQREWSEQYF. CDR3 DNA sequence: TGTGCCAGCAGCTTACAGCGGGAGTGGAGCGAGCAGTACTTC. Supplemented by reference TRBV11-3 and TRBJ2-7, the full variable domain reads EAGVVQSPRYKIIEKKQPVAFWCNPISGHNTLYWYLQNLGQGPELLIRYENEEAVDDSQLPKDRFSAERLKGVDSTLKIQPAELGDSAVYLCASSLQREWSEQYFGPGTRLTVT.

This sequence joins TRBV9 and TRBJ2-1; possibly TRBD1 for D (6 bases). The CDR3 runs to 13 residues. V lost 2 bases to trimming and J lost 7 bases, with 10 bases between them. Germline CDR1 is SGDLS and CDR2 is YYNGEE. CDR3 in DNA: TGTGCCAGCAGCGTGAACAGGGCGAATGAGCAGTTCTTC. Translating gives CASSVNRANEQFF. Combining the CDR3 with reference TRBV9 and TRBJ2-1 gives the whole variable domain DSGVTQTPKHLITATGQRVTLRCSPRSGDLSVYWYQQSLDQGLQFLIQYYNGEERAKGNILERFSAQQFPDLHSELNLSSLELGDSALYFCASSVNRANEQFFGPGTRLTVL.

Concerning this clone: The same CDR3 also results from other DNA sequences found in this sample. The chain links TRBV9 to TRBJ1-2; no clear D gene. V gave up 0 bases and J gave up 0 bases, with 6 bases separating them. The CDR3 has 14 amino acids. CDR1 is SGDLS, CDR2 YYNGEE, per germline. CDR3 loop: CASSVGAANYGYTF. CDR3 DNA sequence: TGTGCCAGCAGCGTAGGGGCAGCTAACTATGGCTACACCTTC.

This rearrangement joins TRBV9 to TRBJ1-1; 8 bases match TRBD1. Trimming removed 2 bases from V and 3 bases from J; junction bases left unmatched: 3. The CDR3 has 14 amino acids. Germline loops: CDR1 SGDLS, CDR2 YYNGEE. The DNA for the CDR3 is TGTGCCAGCAGCGTTGGACAGGGATACACTGAAGCTTTCTTT. The encoded protein is CASSVGQGYTEAFF. Based on the CDR3 plus reference TRBV9 and TRBJ1-1, the full variable domain is DSGVTQTPKHLITATGQRVTLRCSPRSGDLSVYWYQQSLDQGLQFLIQYYNGEERAKGNILERFSAQQFPDLHSELNLSSLELGDSALYFCASSVGQGYTEAFFGQGTRLTVV.

V gene TRBV28 combines with J gene TRBJ1-1; D is unresolved. V was clipped by 8 bases and J by 0 bases, with 7 bases between them. Germline assignment: CDR1 MDHEN and CDR2 SYDVKM. The CDR3 is 12 amino acids. CDR3 DNA: TGTGCCAGCTGTAGTCTGAACACTGAAGCTTTCTTT. Translating it yields CASCSLNTEAFF.

V usage is TRBV9 and J usage is TRBJ2-6; no clear D gene. V lost 1 base and J lost 1, with 3 bases in between. This CDR3 is built from 14 residues. Germline CDR1 reads SGDLS; CDR2 reads YYNGEE. The CDR3 loop is CASSVLSGANVLTF. The CDR3 DNA is TGTGCCAGCAGCGTATTATCTGGGGCCAACGTCCTGACTTTC.

The V and J genes are TRBV6-6 and TRBJ1-1; 7 bases line up with TRBD1. Per germline, CDR1 MNHNY and CDR2 SVGAGI (reference sequence). This CDR3 is 15 amino acids long. The junction had 11 bases not matched to a gene; V was cut back by 2 bases and J by 8 bases. CDR3 loop: CASSYGTVVVGEAFF. CDR3 DNA sequence: TGTGCCAGCAGTTACGGGACAGTTGTCGTCGGAGAAGCTTTCTTT.

This chain uses TRBV28 with TRBJ2-7; the D is unclear. Germline V CDR1 and CDR2: MDHEN, SYDVKM. The V end was cut by 1 base, the J end by 0 bases, with 4 bases between. The CDR3 has 13 amino acids. The CDR3 nucleotides read TGTGCCAGCAGTTTATCCCTCTCCTACGAGCAGTACTTC. This codes for CASSLSLSYEQYF.

This rearrangement joins TRBV10-3 to TRBJ2-7; TRBD2 agrees at 10 bases. The CDR3 runs to 14 residues. The germline CDR1 and CDR2 sequences are ENHRY and SYGVKD. The V gene end was trimmed by 6 bases and the J gene end by 5 bases; junction bases not matched to a gene: 7. The chain's CDR3 is CAISVTGLADEQYF. The CDR3 nucleotides are TGTGCCATCAGCGTAACCGGACTAGCGGACGAGCAGTACTTC.

The V and J genes are TRBV5-4 and TRBJ1-1; TRBD1 matches 7 bases. The CDR3 extends over 12 amino acids. With V trimmed by 5 bases and J by 7 bases, 5 bases remained unmatched. Germline loops: CDR1 SGHNT, CDR2 YYREEE (reference sequence). The CDR3 is CASSWDSNEAFF. CDR3 DNA: TGTGCCAGCAGTTGGGACAGCAATGAAGCTTTCTTT.

V usage is TRBV5-1 and J usage is TRBJ2-5; D might be TRBD2 (6 bases). The V gene lost 6 bases and the J gene lost 4 bases, with 10 bases spanning the gap. The CDR3 loop spans 12 amino acids. The germline V gene encodes CDR1 SGHRS and CDR2 YFSETQ. In DNA, the CDR3 is TGCGCCAGCACTGGAGGGTTAGAGACCCAGTACTTC. Translating gives CASTGGLETQYF.

The CDR3 spells CASSSTGNTEAFF. The CDR3 bases are TGTGCCAGTAGTTCGACAGGCAACACTGAAGCTTTCTTT. The chain joins TRBV19 to TRBJ1-1; possible D gene TRBD1, 6 bases. The V gene's germline CDR1 is LNHDA and CDR2 SQIVND (reference sequence). Trimming took 5 bases from V and 2 from J, leaving 9 bases between them. The CDR3 runs 13 residues.

The chain combines TRBV4-3 with TRBJ2-7; 8 nucleotides agree with TRBD1. V gave up 4 bases and J gave up 6 bases; unmatched junction bases: 5. The CDR3 is 13 residues long. Germline V CDR1 and CDR2: LGHNA, YSLEER. The CDR3 loop reads CASSRDRGGEQYF. The DNA of the CDR3 is TGCGCCAGCAGCCGAGACAGGGGTGGCGAGCAGTACTTC.

V gene TRBV27 combines with J gene TRBJ2-1; 7 bases agree with TRBD1. The germline V gene has CDR1 MNHEY and CDR2 SMNVEV (reference sequence). The CDR3 has 15 amino acids. Trimming cost V 3 bases and J 3 bases; bases outside gene matches: 5. CDR3 DNA sequence: TGTGCCAGCAGTTTCGGACAGGTAGACTACAATGAGCAGTTCTTC. It specifies CASSFGQVDYNEQFF.

The chain combines TRBV7-2 with TRBJ1-1; tentatively, D is TRBD1 (5 bases). This CDR3 comprises 14 residues. Germline lookup yields CDR1 SGHTA and CDR2 FQGNSA. Trimming removed 1 base from V and 6 bases from J, with 12 bases in between. CDR3 bases: TGTGCCAGCAGCTTAGTTGGACATCCCCCTGAAGCTTTCTTT. It specifies CASSLVGHPPEAFF.

The chain combines TRBV30 with TRBJ2-3, with 7 bases that match TRBD2. The J segment lost 5 bases and the V segment lost 5 bases, leaving 4 bases of the junction unmatched. This CDR3 comprises 12 residues. CDR1 and CDR2 from the germline V gene are GTSNPN and SVGIG (reference sequence). The CDR3 sequence is CAWSPGGDTQYF. The CDR3 DNA reads as TGTGCCTGGTCCCCGGGGGGAGATACGCAGTATTTT.

The CDR3 bases are TGTGCCAGCAGTTACTTGGGGGGCTCCTACGAGCAGTACTTC. It translates to CASSYLGGSYEQYF. The rearrangement links TRBV6-6 to TRBJ2-7; the D gene is possibly TRBD2 (6 bases). Deletions cut 1 base from V and 0 bases from J, with 7 bases between. Germline lookup yields CDR1 MNHNY and CDR2 SVGAGI (reference sequence). This CDR3 has 14 amino acids.

The V call is TRBV7-6, the J call TRBJ2-7; 7 bases align to TRBD2. The junction had 13 bases not matched to a gene; V was cut back by 5 bases and J by 3 bases. The CDR3 runs 16 residues. CDR1 is SGHVS, CDR2 FNYEAQ, per germline. In DNA, the CDR3 is TGTGCCAGCAGCCCCCTATCGGGGGGTCCTTACTACGAGCAGTACTTC. It specifies CASSPLSGGPYYEQYF.

The chain carries TRBV6-6 and TRBJ1-1, with D uncertain. CDR1 is MNHNY and CDR2 is SVGAGI in the germline V gene (reference sequence). The V gene lost 0 bases and the J gene lost 0 bases, with 8 bases spanning the gap. The CDR3 has 15 amino acids. The CDR3 nucleotides read TGTGCCAGCAGTTACTCCGCGGAGATGAACACTGAAGCTTTCTTT. Translation: CASSYSAEMNTEAFF.

J is TRBJ2-5 and V is TRBV13; 8 bases are a match to TRBD1. The ends lost 3 bases at V and 7 bases at J; junction bases unmatched: 10. The CDR3 contains 15 residues. Looked up from germline, CDR1 is PRHDT and CDR2 is FYEKMQ (reference sequence). CDR3: CASSFTPTGVGTQYF. The CDR3, as DNA: TGTGCCAGCAGCTTTACCCCGACAGGGGTGGGGACCCAGTACTTC. Together with reference TRBV13 and TRBJ2-5, the CDR3 gives the full variable domain: AAGVIQSPRHLIKEKRETATLKCYPIPRHDTVYWYQQGPGQDPQFLISFYEKMQSDKGSIPDRFSAQQFSDYHSELNMSSLELGDSALYFCASSFTPTGVGTQYFGPGTRLLVL.